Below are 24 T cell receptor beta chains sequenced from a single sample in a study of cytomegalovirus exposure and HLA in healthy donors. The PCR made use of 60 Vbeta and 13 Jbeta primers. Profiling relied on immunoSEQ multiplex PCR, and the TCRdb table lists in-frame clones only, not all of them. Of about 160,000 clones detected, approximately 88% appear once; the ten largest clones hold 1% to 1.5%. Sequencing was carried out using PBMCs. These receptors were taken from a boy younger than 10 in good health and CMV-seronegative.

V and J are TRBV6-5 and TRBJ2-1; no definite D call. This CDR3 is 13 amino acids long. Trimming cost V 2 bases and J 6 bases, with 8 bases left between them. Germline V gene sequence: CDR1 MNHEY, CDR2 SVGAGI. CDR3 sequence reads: CASSYLPLNEQFF. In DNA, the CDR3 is TGTGCCAGCAGTTACCTTCCCCTCAATGAGCAGTTCTTC.

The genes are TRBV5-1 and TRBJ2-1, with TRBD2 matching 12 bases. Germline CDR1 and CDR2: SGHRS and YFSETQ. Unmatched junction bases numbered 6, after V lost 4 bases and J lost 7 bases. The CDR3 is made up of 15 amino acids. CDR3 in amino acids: CASSTGLAGPNEQFF. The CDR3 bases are TGCGCCAGCAGCACGGGACTAGCGGGTCCGAATGAGCAGTTCTTC.

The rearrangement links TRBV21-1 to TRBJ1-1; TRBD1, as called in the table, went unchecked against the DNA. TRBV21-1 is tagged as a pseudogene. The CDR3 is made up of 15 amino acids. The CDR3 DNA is TGTGCCAGCACCAGGAGAAATCAGGGGAACACTGAAGCTTTCTTT. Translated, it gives CASTRRNQGNTEAFF.

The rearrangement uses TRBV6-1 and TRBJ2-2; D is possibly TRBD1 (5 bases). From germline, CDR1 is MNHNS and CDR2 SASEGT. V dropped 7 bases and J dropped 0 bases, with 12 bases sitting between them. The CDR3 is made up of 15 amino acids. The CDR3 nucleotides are TGTGCCAGCATACCCGGACACGCGAACACCGGGGAGCTGTTTTTT. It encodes CASIPGHANTGELFF.

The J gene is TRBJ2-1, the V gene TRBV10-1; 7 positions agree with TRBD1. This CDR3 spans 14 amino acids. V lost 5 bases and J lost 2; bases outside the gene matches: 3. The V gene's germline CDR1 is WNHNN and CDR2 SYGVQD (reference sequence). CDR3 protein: CASSPGQTYNEQFF. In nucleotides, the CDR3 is TGCGCCAGCAGTCCGGGACAGACCTACAATGAGCAGTTCTTC.

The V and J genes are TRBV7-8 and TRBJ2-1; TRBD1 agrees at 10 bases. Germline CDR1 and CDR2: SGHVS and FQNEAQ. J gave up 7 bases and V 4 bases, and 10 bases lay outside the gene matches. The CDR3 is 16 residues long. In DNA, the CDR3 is TGTGCCAGCAGCTGGCCGGGGACAGGGGCTACAAATGAGCAGTTCTTC. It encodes CASSWPGTGATNEQFF.

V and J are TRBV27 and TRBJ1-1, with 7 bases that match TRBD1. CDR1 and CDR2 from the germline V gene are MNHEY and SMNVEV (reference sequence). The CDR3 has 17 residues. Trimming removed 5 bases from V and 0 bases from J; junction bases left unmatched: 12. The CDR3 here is CASSPTPGGYMNTEAFF. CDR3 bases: TGTGCCAGCAGTCCCACCCCAGGGGGATATATGAACACTGAAGCTTTCTTT.

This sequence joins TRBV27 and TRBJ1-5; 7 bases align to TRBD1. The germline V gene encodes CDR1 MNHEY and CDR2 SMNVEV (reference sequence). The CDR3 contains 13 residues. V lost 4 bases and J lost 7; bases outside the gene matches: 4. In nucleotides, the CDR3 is TGTGCCAGCAGTTCCCTGACAGGGCAGCCCCAGCATTTT. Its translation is CASSSLTGQPQHF.

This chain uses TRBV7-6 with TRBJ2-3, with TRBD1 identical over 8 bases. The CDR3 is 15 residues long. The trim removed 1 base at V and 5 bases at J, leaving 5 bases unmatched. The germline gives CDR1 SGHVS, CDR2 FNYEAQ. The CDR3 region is CASSLVQGAGDTQYF. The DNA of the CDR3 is TGTGCCAGCAGCTTAGTCCAGGGGGCGGGAGATACGCAGTATTTT.

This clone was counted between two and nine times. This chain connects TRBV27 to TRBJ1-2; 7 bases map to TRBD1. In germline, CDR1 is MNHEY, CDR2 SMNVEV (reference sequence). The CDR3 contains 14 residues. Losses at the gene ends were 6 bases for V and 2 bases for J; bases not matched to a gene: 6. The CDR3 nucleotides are TGTGCCAGCAGGACCGGGACAGCCAACTATGGCTACACCTTC. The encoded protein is CASRTGTANYGYTF.

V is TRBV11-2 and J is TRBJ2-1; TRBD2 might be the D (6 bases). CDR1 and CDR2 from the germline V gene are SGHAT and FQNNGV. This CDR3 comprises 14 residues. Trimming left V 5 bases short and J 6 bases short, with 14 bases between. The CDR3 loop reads CASSLVAGSNEQFF. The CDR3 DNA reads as TGTGCCAGCAGCCTAGTGGCGGGATCCAATGAGCAGTTCTTC.

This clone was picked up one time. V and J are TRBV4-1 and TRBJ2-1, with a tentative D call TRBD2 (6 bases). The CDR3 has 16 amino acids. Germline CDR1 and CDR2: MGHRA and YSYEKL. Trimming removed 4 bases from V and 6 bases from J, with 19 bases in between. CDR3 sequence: CASSPVSGGGLNEQFF. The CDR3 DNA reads TGCGCCAGCAGCCCTGTCTCCGGGGGTGGACTCAATGAGCAGTTCTTC.

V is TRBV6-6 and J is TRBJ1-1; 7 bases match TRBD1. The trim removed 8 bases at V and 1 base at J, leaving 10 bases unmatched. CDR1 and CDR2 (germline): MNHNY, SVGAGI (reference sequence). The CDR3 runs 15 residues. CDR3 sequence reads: CASVKTGTSNTEAFF. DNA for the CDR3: TGTGCCAGCGTCAAGACAGGGACCTCGAACACTGAAGCTTTCTTT.

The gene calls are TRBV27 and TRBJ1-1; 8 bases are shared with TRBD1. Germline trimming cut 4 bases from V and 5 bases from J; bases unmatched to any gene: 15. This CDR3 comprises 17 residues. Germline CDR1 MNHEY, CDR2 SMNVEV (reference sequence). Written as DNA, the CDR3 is TGTGCCAGCAGTTCTATCACCGCAGGGGGCCGGATAACTGAAGCTTTCTTT. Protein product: CASSSITAGGRITEAFF.

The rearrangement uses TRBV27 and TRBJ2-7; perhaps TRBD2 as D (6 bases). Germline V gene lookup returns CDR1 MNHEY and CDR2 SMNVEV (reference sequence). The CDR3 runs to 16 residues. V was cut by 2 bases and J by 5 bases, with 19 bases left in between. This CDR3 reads CASSLEGDSGLNEQYF. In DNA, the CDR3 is TGTGCCAGCAGTTTAGAAGGTGATAGCGGTTTAAACGAGCAGTACTTC.

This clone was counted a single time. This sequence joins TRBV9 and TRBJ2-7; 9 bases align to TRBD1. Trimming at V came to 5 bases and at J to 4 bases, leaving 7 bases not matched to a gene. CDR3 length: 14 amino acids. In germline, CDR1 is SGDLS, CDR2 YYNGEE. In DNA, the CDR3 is TGTGCCAGCAGTTTAGAGGGGACAGGGTACGAGCAGTACTTC. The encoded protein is CASSLEGTGYEQYF.

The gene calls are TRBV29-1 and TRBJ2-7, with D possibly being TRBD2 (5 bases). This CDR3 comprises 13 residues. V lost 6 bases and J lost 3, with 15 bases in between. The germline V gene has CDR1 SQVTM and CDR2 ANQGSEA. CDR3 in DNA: TGCAGCGTCGAGGGCGACTCGGGCTACGAGCAGTACTTC. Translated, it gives CSVEGDSGYEQYF.

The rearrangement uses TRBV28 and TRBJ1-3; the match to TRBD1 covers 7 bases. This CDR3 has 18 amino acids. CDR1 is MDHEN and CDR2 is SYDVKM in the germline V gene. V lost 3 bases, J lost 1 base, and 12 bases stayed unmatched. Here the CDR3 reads CASSLVDRRRGSGNTIYF. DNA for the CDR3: TGTGCCAGCAGTTTGGTGGACAGGCGAAGAGGTTCTGGAAACACCATATATTTT.

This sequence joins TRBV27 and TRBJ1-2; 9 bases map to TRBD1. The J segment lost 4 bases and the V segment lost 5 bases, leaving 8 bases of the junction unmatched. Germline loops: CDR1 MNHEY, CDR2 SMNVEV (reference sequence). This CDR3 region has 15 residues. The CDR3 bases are TGTGCCAGCAGTCCCCAACGGGACAGGGTCTATGGCTACACCTTC. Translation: CASSPQRDRVYGYTF.

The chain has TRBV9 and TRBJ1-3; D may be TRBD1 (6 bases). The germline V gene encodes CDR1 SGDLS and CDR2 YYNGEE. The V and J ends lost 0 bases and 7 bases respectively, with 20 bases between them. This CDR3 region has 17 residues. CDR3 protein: CASSVGGTGKELNTIYF. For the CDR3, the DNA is TGTGCCAGCAGCGTAGGGGGCACAGGGAAGGAGTTGAACACCATATATTTT.

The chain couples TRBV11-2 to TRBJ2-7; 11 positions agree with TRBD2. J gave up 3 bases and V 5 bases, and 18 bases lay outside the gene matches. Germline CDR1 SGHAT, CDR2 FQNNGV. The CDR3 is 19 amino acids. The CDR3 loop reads CASSVTRGLAGYKNYEQYF. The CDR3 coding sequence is TGTGCCAGCAGCGTAACTAGAGGACTAGCGGGCTACAAAAACTACGAGCAGTACTTC.

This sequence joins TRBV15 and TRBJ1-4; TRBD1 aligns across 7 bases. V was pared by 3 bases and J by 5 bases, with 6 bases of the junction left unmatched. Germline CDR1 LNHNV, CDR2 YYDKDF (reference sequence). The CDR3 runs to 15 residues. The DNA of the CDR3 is TGTGCCACCAGCAGTGGGGACAGAGGGAATGAAAAACTGTTTTTT. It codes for CATSSGDRGNEKLFF.

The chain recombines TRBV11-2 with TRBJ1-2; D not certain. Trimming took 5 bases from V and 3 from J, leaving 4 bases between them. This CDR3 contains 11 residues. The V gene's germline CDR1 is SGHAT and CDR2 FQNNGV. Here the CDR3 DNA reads TGTGCCAGCAGCCGGGACTATGGCTACACCTTC. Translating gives CASSRDYGYTF. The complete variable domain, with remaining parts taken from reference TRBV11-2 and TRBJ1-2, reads EAGVAQSPRYKIIEKRQSVAFWCNPISGHATLYWYQQILGQGPKLLIQFQNNGVVDDSQLPKDRFSAERLKGVDSTLKIQPAKLEDSAVYLCASSRDYGYTFGSGTRLTVV.

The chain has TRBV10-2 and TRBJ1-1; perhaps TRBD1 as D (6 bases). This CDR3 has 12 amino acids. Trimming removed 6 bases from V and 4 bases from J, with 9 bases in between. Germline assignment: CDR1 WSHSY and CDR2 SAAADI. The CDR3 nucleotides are TGCGCCAGCAGACAGGGTTCCACTGAAGCTTTCTTT. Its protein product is CASRQGSTEAFF.